This entry lists 30 T cell receptor beta chains sequenced from one sample in a study of human T cells and chemical hapten exposure. As to time point: healthy volunteer bleed at 2 weeks. RNA extraction used unfractionated whole blood as the source of total RNA. TCRdb itself ran the RACE reads through MiXCR, one entry per CDR3 protein. This table holds more than 70,000 distinct CDR3 sequences, about 8.6% found once. The sample consisted of whole blood. All receptors derive from a female donor in good health. Some clones in this sample may be carry-over from other donors' samples.

This clonotype showed up many times. At one end the junction does not follow the germline gene, possibly because of a read error. V usage is TRBV20-1 and J usage is TRBJ2-2; 7 nucleotides agree with TRBD1. CDR1 is DFQATT, CDR2 SNEGSKA, per germline (reference sequence). The CDR3 runs to 15 residues. DNA of the CDR3: TGCAGTGCCAGAGGGGACAGATCGAACACCGGGGAGCTGTTTTTT. This codes for CSARGDRSNTGELFF.

In its sample, this clonotype was seen many times. J is TRBJ2-1 and V is TRBV27, with D possibly matching TRBD2 (5 bases). Trimming removed 6 bases at V and 3 bases at J, with 15 bases between. This CDR3 spans 15 amino acids. Germline-derived CDR1 and CDR2 are MNHEY and SMNVEV (reference sequence). The CDR3 bases are TGTGCCAGCAGATCGAGGGAAGGGCTCTACAATGAGCAGTTCTTC. Encoded protein: CASRSREGLYNEQFF.

This clonotype showed up just a few times. The chain employs TRBV28 and TRBJ2-3, with a tentative D call TRBD1 (6 bases). The germline gives CDR1 MDHEN, CDR2 SYDVKM. V lost 3 bases and J lost 7, with 14 bases in between. This CDR3 is 14 amino acids long. For the CDR3, the DNA is TGTGCCAGCAGTTTGCTGGCAGGGGTTCATACGCAGTATTTT. Its protein is CASSLLAGVHTQYF.

The V and J genes are TRBV6-2 or TRBV6-3 and TRBJ1-1; TRBD1 might be the D (5 bases). V was trimmed by 4 bases and J by 1 base, leaving 13 bases between them. The CDR3 is 15 residues long. The germline V gene encodes CDR1 MNHEY and CDR2 SVGEGT. The chain's CDR3 is CASSSGGAGNTEAFF. The CDR3 DNA sequence: TGTGCCAGCAGTTCCGGAGGGGCAGGGAACACTGAAGCTTTCTTT.

Only a few counts were recorded for this clonotype. The J gene is TRBJ1-6, the V gene TRBV7-2, with TRBD1 as a possible D gene (6 bases). V lost 1 base and J 7 bases, leaving 23 bases between the germline ends. CDR3 length equals 19 residues. Germline values: CDR1 SGHTA, CDR2 FQGNSA. CDR3 bases: TGTGCCAGCAGCTTAGTCCGCGCGTCGTTCAGGACAGAGAATTCACCCCTCCACTTT. This sequence encodes CASSLVRASFRTENSPLHF. The variable domain in full, completed from reference TRBV7-2 and TRBJ1-6, reads GAGVSQSPSNKVTEKGKDVELRCDPISGHTALYWYRQSLGQGLEFLIYFQGNSAPDKSGLPSDRFSAERTGGSVSTLTIQRTQQEDSAVYLCASSLVRASFRTENSPLHFGNGTRLTVT.

The V gene is TRBV20-1, the J gene TRBJ2-5, with D tentatively TRBD1 (7 bases). This CDR3 region has 11 residues. V dropped 5 bases and J dropped 4 bases, with 8 bases sitting between them. Germline V gene sequence: CDR1 DFQATT, CDR2 SNEGSKA (reference sequence). CDR3 protein: CSAQGGETQYF. CDR3 sequence (DNA): TGCAGTGCTCAGGGGGGAGAGACCCAGTACTTC.

This clonotype was found many times. The rearrangement joins TRBV18 to TRBJ1-5; D is perhaps TRBD1 (5 bases). Germline assignment: CDR1 KGHSH and CDR2 LQKENI. There are 13 residues in the CDR3. V was pared by 6 bases and J by 11 bases, with 17 bases between. The CDR3 loop reads CASSAGEGTTQHF. In nucleotides, the CDR3 is TGTGCCAGCTCGGCCGGGGAGGGGACTACCCAGCATTTT.

This clonotype turned up a few times. The chain uses TRBV25-1 and TRBJ2-7, with D unresolved. The germline V gene has CDR1 MGHDK and CDR2 SYGVNS. V was shortened by 3 bases and J by 5 bases, with 5 bases between the two germline ends. The CDR3 consists of 11 residues. This CDR3 reads CASSDVHEQYF. CDR3 coding DNA: TGTGCCAGCAGTGATGTCCACGAGCAGTACTTC.

The rearrangement links TRBV2 to TRBJ1-1; the D is unclear. This CDR3 has 14 residues. V lost 3 bases to trimming and J lost 4 bases, with 12 bases between them. Germline V gives CDR1 SNHLY, CDR2 FYNNEI. The CDR3 loop is CASSDGKGSTEAFF. The CDR3 DNA follows: TGTGCCAGCAGTGACGGGAAAGGTAGCACTGAAGCTTTCTTT.

This clonotype was counted only a few times. The chain has TRBV7-8 and TRBJ1-1; 10 nucleotides agree with TRBD1. Germline V lookup: CDR1 SGHVS, CDR2 FQNEAQ. V lost 3 bases, J lost 5 bases, and 6 bases stayed unmatched. The CDR3 is 15 residues long. This CDR3 is CASSLGTGAGTEAFF. The CDR3 DNA reads as TGTGCCAGCAGCTTGGGGACAGGGGCAGGGACTGAAGCTTTCTTT.

This chain uses TRBV20-1 with TRBJ2-5, with D tentatively TRBD1 or TRBD2 (5 bases each). This CDR3 has 15 residues. Germline CDR1 reads DFQATT; CDR2 reads SNEGSKA (reference sequence). V lost 6 bases and J 5 bases, leaving 22 bases between the germline ends. The chain's CDR3 is CSAERPGRRTETQYF. The CDR3 coding sequence is TGCAGTGCGGAGAGGCCGGGACGGCGGACGGAGACCCAGTACTTC.

The chain recombines TRBV29-1 with TRBJ2-1, with TRBD2 matching 10 bases. V lost 4 bases, J lost 4 bases, and 10 bases stayed unmatched. Germline CDR1 reads SQVTM; CDR2 reads ANQGSEA. The CDR3 extends over 16 amino acids. CDR3 DNA sequence: TGCAGCGTTGCTGGAACTCTAGCGGGAGATTACAATGAGCAGTTCTTC. This encodes CSVAGTLAGDYNEQFF.

The chain has TRBV13 and TRBJ1-3; 8 bases map to TRBD1. This CDR3 contains 16 residues. The ends lost 5 bases at V and 0 bases at J; junction bases unmatched: 6. CDR1 is PRHDT and CDR2 is FYEKMQ in the germline V gene (reference sequence). This chain's CDR3 is CASSTGGRTSGNTIYF. The CDR3, as DNA: TGTGCCAGCAGCACAGGGGGTCGGACCTCTGGAAACACCATATATTTT.

This clonotype was picked up a small number of times. The chain employs TRBV12-3 or TRBV12-4 and TRBJ1-1, with D perhaps TRBD1 (6 bases). V was cut by 1 base and J by 3 bases, with 9 bases left in between. This CDR3 comprises 14 residues. The CDR3 region is CASSLEEGDTEAFF. CDR3 in DNA: TGTGCCAGCAGTTTAGAGGAGGGGGACACTGAAGCTTTCTTT.

This clonotype was picked up many times. The CDR3 spells CASSWSGRLDEQFF. The CDR3 nucleotides are TGTGCCAGTAGTTGGAGCGGGAGGCTGGATGAGCAGTTCTTC. V gene TRBV19 combines with J gene TRBJ2-1; 9 bases fit TRBD2. V shed 5 bases and J 8 bases; nucleotides not matched to a gene: 7. Germline CDR1 LNHDA, CDR2 SQIVND (reference sequence). This CDR3 is built from 14 residues.

This clonotype was counted a few times. This chain links TRBV20-1 with TRBJ2-4; TRBD2 agrees at 8 bases. There are 14 residues in the CDR3. Losses at the gene ends were 4 bases for V and 0 bases for J; bases not matched to a gene: 2. Germline loops: CDR1 DFQATT, CDR2 SNEGSKA (reference sequence). The CDR3 here is CSANLAGAKNIQYF. CDR3 coding DNA: TGCAGTGCTAACCTAGCGGGAGCCAAAAACATTCAGTACTTC.

The chain joins TRBV6-1 to TRBJ2-4; either TRBD1 or TRBD2 may supply D (5 bases each). This CDR3 has 15 amino acids. Trimming shortened V by 4 bases and J by 8 bases, and 18 bases separated the two germline ends. Germline CDR1 MNHNS, CDR2 SASEGT. CDR3 DNA: TGTGCCAGCAGTGGTCTGGGGACCCCCGGGGACATTCAGTACTTC. Protein: CASSGLGTPGDIQYF.

The gene calls are TRBV27 and TRBJ2-5; D may be TRBD1 (5 bases). Germline assignment: CDR1 MNHEY and CDR2 SMNVEV (reference sequence). Trimming left V 4 bases short and J 0 bases short, with 9 bases between. The CDR3 runs to 14 residues. DNA for the CDR3: TGTGCCAGCAGTTCCGTGGACAACCAAGAGACCCAGTACTTC. Protein product: CASSSVDNQETQYF.

There are many counts of this clonotype. The genes are TRBV10-3 and TRBJ1-1, with 8 bases identical to TRBD1. The germline gives CDR1 ENHRY, CDR2 SYGVKD. Trimming took 6 bases from V and 5 from J; bases not matched to a gene: 11. CDR3 size: 15 residues. The CDR3 protein is CAIRMTGAPYTEAFF. The DNA for the CDR3 is TGTGCCATCAGGATGACAGGGGCCCCTTATACTGAAGCTTTCTTT.

This clonotype showed up just a few times. V is TRBV6-5 and J is TRBJ1-6; 9 bases are shared with TRBD1. The germline V gene has CDR1 MNHEY and CDR2 SVGAGI. The junction had 4 bases not matched to a gene; V was cut back by 4 bases and J by 9 bases. The CDR3 has 14 amino acids. Here the CDR3 reads CASSFRTGASPLHF. CDR3 DNA sequence: TGTGCCAGCAGTTTCCGGACAGGGGCTTCACCCCTCCACTTT.

There are many counts of this clonotype. This chain uses TRBV10-1 with TRBJ2-5, with 8 bases fitting TRBD1. The CDR3 spans 14 residues. Unmatched junction bases numbered 8, after V lost 7 bases and J lost 4 bases. Germline values: CDR1 WNHNN, CDR2 SYGVQD (reference sequence). CDR3 protein: CASTIGQGRETQYF. In nucleotides, the CDR3 is TGCGCCAGCACCATAGGACAGGGAAGAGAGACCCAGTACTTC.

Many counts were recorded for this clonotype. The chain couples TRBV20-1 to TRBJ2-1, with D perhaps TRBD1 (7 bases). Germline V gives CDR1 DFQATT, CDR2 SNEGSKA (reference sequence). The CDR3 totals 14 residues. V dropped 0 bases and J dropped 5 bases, with 11 bases sitting between them. The CDR3 DNA is TGCAGTGCTAGAGATCTCAGGGGGGACAATGAGCAGTTCTTC. This translates into CSARDLRGDNEQFF.

This clonotype has a handful of counts. This chain uses TRBV6-2 or TRBV6-3 with TRBJ2-1; 9 bases are shared with TRBD2. V gave up 0 bases and J gave up 5 bases; unmatched junction bases: 8. The CDR3 extends over 17 amino acids. The germline V gene encodes CDR1 MNHEY and CDR2 SVGEGT. DNA for the CDR3: TGTGCCAGCAGTTACTCACCAACTAGCGGGTGGGACAATGAGCAGTTCTTC. This codes for CASSYSPTSGWDNEQFF.

This clonotype was seen only a few times. The chain recombines TRBV7-9 with TRBJ1-1; 8 positions match TRBD1. This CDR3 comprises 14 residues. Trimming cost V 6 bases and J 4 bases; bases outside gene matches: 7. CDR1 is SEHNR and CDR2 is FQNEAQ in the germline V gene (reference sequence). This CDR3 is CASRPGQVGTEAFF. The CDR3 DNA reads as TGTGCCAGCAGGCCGGGACAGGTGGGCACTGAAGCTTTCTTT.

This clonotype has a handful of counts. The V gene is TRBV18, the J gene TRBJ2-7; tentative D call: TRBD2 (5 bases). V shed 3 bases and J shed 4 bases, with 10 bases lying between them. Germline values: CDR1 KGHSH, CDR2 LQKENI. The CDR3 extends over 13 amino acids. CDR3 bases: TGTGCCAGCTCACCTAGCGCTGGATACGAGCAGTACTTC. It translates to CASSPSAGYEQYF.

This clonotype was seen ten or more times. V and J are TRBV29-1 and TRBJ2-5, with D possibly matching TRBD2 (6 bases). V gave up 6 bases and J gave up 2 bases, with 19 bases separating them. The CDR3 is made up of 15 amino acids. Looked up from germline, CDR1 is SQVTM and CDR2 is ANQGSEA. The CDR3 spells CSVLPGSWGQETQYF. The CDR3 bases are TGCAGCGTCCTCCCCGGGAGTTGGGGACAAGAGACCCAGTACTTC.

This clonotype occurred many times. The chain uses TRBV27 and TRBJ2-6; D unclear. CDR3 length equals 13 residues. Trimming stripped 3 bases from V and 3 bases from J, with 3 bases between. The germline V gene has CDR1 MNHEY and CDR2 SMNVEV (reference sequence). In DNA, the CDR3 is TGTGCCAGCAGTTTGATTGGGGCCAACGTCCTGACTTTC. It is translated as CASSLIGANVLTF.

About this clonotype itself: This may be a read error, as it is one base from a much larger clone. The V and J genes are TRBV12-3 or TRBV12-4 and TRBJ2-5, with D perhaps matching TRBD2 (6 bases). This CDR3 is 15 amino acids long. Trimming took off 5 bases at V and 3 bases at J, with 16 bases between the two ends. CDR3 DNA: TGTGCCAGCAGTGGAACGGGAGCGTCGGAAGAGACCCAGTACTTC. Protein product: CASSGTGASEETQYF.

This clonotype has ten or more counts. The chain recombines TRBV5-4 with TRBJ2-7, with 7 positions matching TRBD1. J was trimmed by 11 bases and V by 3 bases; bases with no gene match: 14. The CDR3 runs to 14 residues. Germline loops: CDR1 SGHNT, CDR2 YYREEE (reference sequence). This CDR3 is CASSSSALTGKEYF. Written as DNA, the CDR3 is TGTGCCAGCAGCTCCTCGGCCCTGACAGGGAAGGAGTACTTC.

This clonotype occurred many times. V usage is TRBV29-1 and J usage is TRBJ1-2; 7 bases line up with TRBD1. Germline loops: CDR1 SQVTM, CDR2 ANQGSEA. The CDR3 loop spans 12 amino acids. J was trimmed by 8 bases and V by 0 bases; bases with no gene match: 3. In DNA, the CDR3 is TGCAGCGTTGAAGATTCCAGGGGGGGCTACACCTTC. Amino acids: CSVEDSRGGYTF.